These 17 T cell receptor beta chains originate from one sample sequenced in a study of cytomegalovirus exposure and HLA in healthy donors. Profiled with immunoSEQ multiplex PCR; TCRdb holds only in-frame clones, not every one. Of approximately 120,000 clones listed, approximately 91% are singletons. The sample taken for sequencing was PBMCs. All receptors come from a woman aged 18-29 years in good health and CMV-seronegative.

The chain carries TRBV30 and TRBJ2-7; 10 nucleotides align to TRBD2. The CDR3 totals 15 residues. J gave up 2 bases and V 3 bases, and 7 bases lay outside the gene matches. Germline loops: CDR1 GTSNPN, CDR2 SVGIG (reference sequence). CDR3 DNA sequence: TGTGCCTGGAGGGACCCAAGCGGGAGGGCCTACGAGCAGTACTTC. Translated, it gives CAWRDPSGRAYEQYF.

The chain links TRBV25-1 to TRBJ1-4; D perhaps matches TRBD1 (6 bases). The V and J ends lost 6 bases and 6 bases respectively, with 8 bases between them. There are 12 residues in the CDR3. Germline lookup yields CDR1 MGHDK and CDR2 SYGVNS. CDR3 in amino acids: CASRQGDEKLFF. CDR3 sequence (DNA): TGTGCCAGCAGACAGGGTGATGAAAAACTGTTTTTT.

J is TRBJ1-2 and V is TRBV6-6, with D possibly TRBD1 on 5 matching bases. Trimming left V 7 bases short and J 7 bases short, with 16 bases between. Per germline, CDR1 MNHNY and CDR2 SVGAGI (reference sequence). The CDR3 consists of 13 residues. The CDR3 protein is CASTPGLGGGYTF. DNA of the CDR3: TGTGCCAGCACCCCAGGATTGGGGGGTGGCTACACCTTC.

This rearrangement joins TRBV30 to TRBJ1-1; 9 bases fit TRBD1. This CDR3 has 16 residues. Per the germline V gene, CDR1 is GTSNPN and CDR2 is SVGIG (reference sequence). V was pared by 2 bases and J by 0 bases, with 7 bases of the junction left unmatched. DNA for the CDR3: TGTGCCTGGAGTCCTAAGGACAGGGGAATGAACACTGAAGCTTTCTTT. Its translation: CAWSPKDRGMNTEAFF.

The chain couples TRBV4-1 to TRBJ2-7; 7 nucleotides agree with TRBD1. After removal of 5 bases from V and 3 bases from J, the junction contained 7 bases not matched to a gene. The V gene's germline CDR1 is MGHRA and CDR2 YSYEKL. The CDR3 consists of 14 residues. The CDR3 nucleotides read TGCGCCAGCAGCGCCGGGACAGAGAACTACGAGCAGTACTTC. Translating gives CASSAGTENYEQYF.

The chain is built from TRBV7-9 and TRBJ2-7; D not certain. There are 13 residues in the CDR3. V dropped 3 bases and J dropped 2 bases, with 8 bases sitting between them. In germline, CDR1 is SEHNR, CDR2 FQNEAQ (reference sequence). The CDR3 DNA is TGTGCCAGCAGCTTGACTGAGACCTACGAGCAGTACTTC. This translates into CASSLTETYEQYF.

The V call is TRBV29-1, the J call TRBJ1-1; maybe TRBD1 (5 bases). The CDR3 covers 12 residues. CDR1 and CDR2 (germline): SQVTM, ANQGSEA. The CDR3: CGLQDQNTEAFF. CDR3 nucleotides: TGCGGGTTACAGGACCAGAACACTGAAGCTTTCTTT.

The rearrangement uses TRBV27 and TRBJ2-7; 8 bases align to TRBD1. Germline-derived CDR1 and CDR2 are MNHEY and SMNVEV (reference sequence). V lost 6 bases and J lost 1; bases outside the gene matches: 5. The CDR3 runs 14 residues. CDR3 loop: CASSGQGSSYEQYF. CDR3 DNA: TGTGCCAGCAGCGGACAGGGATCATCCTACGAGCAGTACTTC.

The chain couples TRBV28 to TRBJ2-1, with D possibly TRBD2 on 6 matching bases. The V gene lost 6 bases and the J gene lost 4 bases, with 19 bases spanning the gap. Per the germline V gene, CDR1 is MDHEN and CDR2 is SYDVKM. The CDR3 contains 16 residues. This CDR3 reads CASSAPSTSPYNEQFF. Written as DNA, the CDR3 is TGTGCCAGCAGCGCCCCCAGCACTAGCCCTTACAATGAGCAGTTCTTC.

V usage is TRBV30 and J usage is TRBJ2-1, with 11 bases aligning to TRBD2. Germline V gives CDR1 GTSNPN, CDR2 SVGIG (reference sequence). Losses at the gene ends were 4 bases for V and 4 bases for J; bases not matched to a gene: 24. The CDR3 runs 21 residues. The CDR3 DNA follows: TGTGCCTGGACCGGACTAGCGGGCACCTCCGAGGGAGTTTCAAAATACAATGAGCAGTTCTTC. Encoded protein: CAWTGLAGTSEGVSKYNEQFF.

The genes are TRBV29-1 and TRBJ1-1; D may be TRBD1 (6 bases). The CDR3 contains 13 residues. The germline V gene encodes CDR1 SQVTM and CDR2 ANQGSEA. Trimming removed 7 bases at V and 0 bases at J, with 12 bases between. This CDR3 is CSAQGQMNTEAFF. As DNA, the CDR3 is TGCAGCGCCCAAGGACAGATGAACACTGAAGCTTTCTTT.

The chain uses TRBV27 and TRBJ2-7, with 10 bases aligning to TRBD1. The V gene end was trimmed by 3 bases and the J gene end by 0 bases; junction bases not matched to a gene: 5. Germline values: CDR1 MNHEY, CDR2 SMNVEV (reference sequence). The CDR3 has 16 residues. The CDR3 region is CASSFRGQGHSYEQYF. The CDR3, as DNA: TGTGCCAGCAGTTTCCGGGGACAGGGGCACTCCTACGAGCAGTACTTC.

V gene TRBV9 combines with J gene TRBJ2-7; 9 bases fit TRBD2. Germline-derived CDR1 and CDR2 are SGDLS and YYNGEE. This CDR3 is 14 amino acids long. J was trimmed by 6 bases and V by 1 base; bases with no gene match: 5. The CDR3 protein is CASSVRREGLEQYF. The CDR3 bases are TGTGCCAGCAGCGTAAGGCGGGAGGGCCTCGAGCAGTACTTC. The full variable domain, with the rest looked up from reference TRBV9 and TRBJ2-7, is DSGVTQTPKHLITATGQRVTLRCSPRSGDLSVYWYQQSLDQGLQFLIQYYNGEERAKGNILERFSAQQFPDLHSELNLSSLELGDSALYFCASSVRREGLEQYFGPGTRLTVT.

This chain uses TRBV7-2 with TRBJ2-1, with 15 bases fitting TRBD2. The CDR3 totals 17 residues. The V segment lost 3 bases and the J segment 6 bases; nucleotides outside the gene matches: 6. The V gene's germline CDR1 is SGHTA and CDR2 FQGNSA. In DNA, the CDR3 is TGTGCCAGCAGCTTTTCTGGACTAGCGGGAGGGCCCAATGAGCAGTTCTTC. This gives the protein CASSFSGLAGGPNEQFF. Full variable domain (rest looked up from reference TRBV7-2 and TRBJ2-1): GAGVSQSPSNKVTEKGKDVELRCDPISGHTALYWYRQSLGQGLEFLIYFQGNSAPDKSGLPSDRFSAERTGGSVSTLTIQRTQQEDSAVYLCASSFSGLAGGPNEQFFGPGTRLTVL.

The V call is TRBV29-1, the J call TRBJ1-1; 9 positions match TRBD1. The CDR3 length is 14 residues. Germline V gives CDR1 SQVTM, CDR2 ANQGSEA. V was pared by 5 bases and J by 4 bases, with 8 bases of the junction left unmatched. The CDR3 is CSVLRGQGRTEAFF. In DNA form, the CDR3 reads TGCAGCGTTCTCCGGGGACAGGGACGCACTGAAGCTTTCTTT.

For the CDR3, the DNA is TGTGCCAGCAGTGAATTCCTAGAAGAAAAACTGTTTTTT. It is translated as CASSEFLEEKLFF. V and J are TRBV25-1 and TRBJ1-4; D is undetermined. The CDR3 runs to 13 residues. Germline-derived CDR1 and CDR2 are MGHDK and SYGVNS. Trimming took off 1 base at V and 8 bases at J, with 8 bases between the two ends.

Here the CDR3 reads CASSVSGGTDTQYF. CDR3 in DNA: TGTGCCAGCAGTGTTAGCGGGGGCACAGATACGCAGTATTTT. The chain uses TRBV6-4 and TRBJ2-3; 8 nucleotides line up with TRBD2. CDR1 and CDR2 (germline): MRHNA, SNTAGT. V was clipped by 4 bases and J by 1 base; unmatched bases: 1. CDR3 length: 14 amino acids.